Sequencing of this T cell receptor (beta chain) was carried out in a study of shared clonotypes between healthy human individuals. On this clone: The target antigen is unknown.

It was across several immunoSEQ plates that each subset's genomic DNA was evenly split. Generated by immunoSEQ multiplex PCR, the TCRdb table keeps only in-frame clones and is missing some. This sample has about 600,000 clones; less than 98% occur once, and the top ten carry around 0.057%. Overall study results and limits: All-four-donor shared clonotypes had higher generation probabilities than non-shared clonotypes did.

The CDR3 length is 13 residues. V dropped 6 bases and J dropped 4 bases, with 10 bases sitting between them. CDR1 is SNHLY and CDR2 is FYNNEI in the germline V gene. Study donors comprised healthy, HIV-negative adults devoid of recent acute infection or vaccination. The sequencing input was naive CD4+ T cells sorted from blood. Subset of the sample: CD45RA+ positively selected. The TCR originated in a woman in her twenties or thirties in good health. The chain combines TRBV2 with TRBJ2-1; D call uncertain. In DNA, the CDR3 is TGTGCCAGCAGCCCGAATGGGTACAATGAGCAGTTCTTC. Amino acids: CASSPNGYNEQFF.